One and the same sample provided the 20 T cell receptor beta chains below, sequenced in a study of blood T cells in healthy people across ages. A second 7 to 11 cycle PCR used barcoded and J-beta primers. A single record per CDR3 protein comes from TCRdb applying MiXCR to the 5' RACE reads. This table holds some 700,000 distinct CDR3 sequences, approximately 39% found once. The sample comprised blood. These receptors originate from a woman between 55 and 75 years old in good health.

Concerning this clonotype: One end of the junction is discordant with germline, which a read error may explain. The chain has TRBV5-1 and TRBJ2-1; 13 positions match TRBD2. The CDR3 runs to 15 residues. Germline CDR1 is SGHRS and CDR2 is YFSETQ. The CDR3 region has the DNA TGCGCCAGCAGGGACGGACTAGCGGGGGTAGATGAACAGTTCTTC. Amino acids: CASRDGLAGVDEQFF.

A note on this clonotype: This clone may be a read error of a much larger clone one base away. The CDR3 DNA follows: TGTGCCAGCAGTCCCCGGGGGAGCGTGGACAATGAGCAGTTCTTC. Translation: CASSPRGSVDNEQFF. V is TRBV12-3 or TRBV12-4 and J is TRBJ2-1; D is possibly TRBD2 (6 bases). This CDR3 has 15 amino acids. V lost 5 bases and J 5 bases, leaving 16 bases between the germline ends.

A few counts support this clonotype. The chain employs TRBV6-2 or TRBV6-3 and TRBJ2-3, with D perhaps given as TRBD1 or TRBD2 (5 bases each). Between the trimmed V and J ends, which lost 7 bases and 6 bases, there was a span of 8 bases. The CDR3 consists of 11 residues. Germline CDR1 and CDR2: MNHEY and SVGEGT. As DNA, the CDR3 is TGTGCCAGCACCTGGGGGGATACGCAGTATTTT. This gives the protein CASTWGDTQYF.

V gene TRBV18 combines with J gene TRBJ2-1; D uncertain. This CDR3 comprises 12 residues. CDR1 and CDR2 (germline): KGHSH, LQKENI. V lost 5 bases and J 8 bases, leaving 10 bases between the germline ends. CDR3 DNA: TGTGCCAGCTCAAAAATGGGTGATGAGCAGTTCTTC. This codes for CASSKMGDEQFF.

The rearrangement links TRBV4-1 to TRBJ2-1, with 13 positions matching TRBD2. V lost 2 bases and J lost 7; bases outside the gene matches: 8. The CDR3 is 17 residues long. The germline V gene has CDR1 MGHRA and CDR2 YSYEKL. For the CDR3, the DNA is TGCGCCAGCAGCCAACGCGAGACTAGCGGGAGGTATAATGAGCAGTTCTTC. It yields the protein CASSQRETSGRYNEQFF.

A few counts support this clonotype. The chain recombines TRBV11-3 with TRBJ2-1; D might be TRBD1 or TRBD2, each matching 5 bases. The V end was cut by 5 bases, the J end by 9 bases, with 20 bases between. This CDR3 has 15 amino acids. Per germline, CDR1 SGHNT and CDR2 YENEEA. CDR3 sequence (DNA): TGTGCCAGCAGCCAGGGTCGTCTAGCTATGAGTGAGCAGTTCTTC. It yields the protein CASSQGRLAMSEQFF.

The CDR3, as DNA: TGTGCCAGCAGCCTTAGCGGGAGGGCTATCTACAATGAGCAGTACTTC. Its translation: CASSLSGRAIYNEQYF. The chain recombines TRBV7-9 with TRBJ2-4, with 11 bases fitting TRBD2. V was pared by 5 bases and J by 13 bases, with 16 bases of the junction left unmatched. The CDR3 runs to 16 residues. The V gene's germline CDR1 is SEHNR and CDR2 FQNEAQ (reference sequence).

The V call is TRBV2, the J call TRBJ2-6, with D possibly being TRBD1 or TRBD2 (5 bases each). Germline loops: CDR1 SNHLY, CDR2 FYNNEI. The V and J ends lost 10 bases and 3 bases respectively, with 13 bases between them. The CDR3 consists of 14 residues. The CDR3 DNA sequence: TGTGCCACCGGTGAGGGGAGTGGGGCCAACGTCCTGACTTTC. Residues: CATGEGSGANVLTF.

This sequence joins TRBV15 and TRBJ2-1, with 8 nucleotides matching TRBD1. The CDR3 extends over 15 amino acids. Trimming cost V 0 bases and J 9 bases; bases outside gene matches: 7. The V gene's germline CDR1 is LNHNV and CDR2 YYDKDF (reference sequence). The CDR3 loop is CATSRDQDRVAEQFF. CDR3 sequence (DNA): TGTGCCACCAGCAGAGATCAGGACAGGGTGGCTGAGCAGTTCTTC.

The chain joins TRBV18 to TRBJ2-1; 12 bases agree with TRBD1. The CDR3 is made up of 24 amino acids. After removal of 4 bases from V and 9 bases from J, the junction contained 34 bases not matched to a gene. CDR1 KGHSH and CDR2 LQKENI come from the germline V gene. Written as DNA, the CDR3 is TGTGCCAGCTCACAGGCCTATTCCGGGACAGGGGGCGCGGGTCTCCTAAGCGGGGGCAGTGAGCAGTTCTTC. This gives the protein CASSQAYSGTGGAGLLSGGSEQFF.

This clonotype was observed a single time. This chain connects TRBV7-2 to TRBJ2-2; 11 positions match TRBD2. Germline trimming cut 10 bases from V and 8 bases from J; bases unmatched to any gene: 12. This CDR3 has 15 residues. Looked up from germline, CDR1 is SGHTA and CDR2 is FQGNSA. The CDR3 protein is CATTVLAGVSGELFF. CDR3 DNA sequence: TGTGCCACCACAGTACTAGCGGGAGTTTCGGGGGAGCTGTTTTTT. The variable domain in full, with the rest retrieved from reference TRBV7-2 and TRBJ2-2, is GAGVSQSPSNKVTEKGKDVELRCDPISGHTALYWYRQSLGQGLEFLIYFQGNSAPDKSGLPSDRFSAERTGGSVSTLTIQRTQQEDSAVYLCATTVLAGVSGELFFGEGSRLTVL.

Points on this clonotype: A much larger clone differs by one base, so this may be a read error. The chain carries TRBV20-1 and TRBJ2-3; possible D gene TRBD2, 5 bases. CDR1 is DFQATT, CDR2 SNEGSKA, per germline (reference sequence). The CDR3 spans 13 residues. The CDR3 is CGASLAGTDTQYF. CDR3 DNA: TGCGGTGCTAGCCTGGCGGGCACAGATACGCAGTATTTT.

This clonotype was observed a few times. The rearrangement links TRBV7-2 to TRBJ2-5; tentatively, D is TRBD2 (5 bases). The DNA end lines up better with TRBJ2-7; the J call may be wrong. Germline loops: CDR1 SGHTA, CDR2 FQGNSA. The CDR3 covers 16 residues. The CDR3 DNA reads TGTGCCAGCAGCTTCCCGAAACCGGGATTTACCTACGAGCAGTACTTC. Protein sequence: CASSFPKPGFTYEQYF.

The V and J genes are TRBV15 and TRBJ1-1; D unclear. Germline CDR1 reads LNHNV; CDR2 reads YYDKDF (reference sequence). The V end lost 0 bases, the J end lost 5 bases, and 10 bases lay between the germline ends. The CDR3 has 14 amino acids. The CDR3 region is CATSRDVGWTEAFF. CDR3 in DNA: TGTGCCACCAGCAGAGACGTGGGGTGGACTGAAGCTTTCTTT.

This chain links TRBV7-2 with TRBJ1-2; TRBD1 is a possible D gene (6 bases). The V and J ends lost 2 bases and 8 bases respectively, with 21 bases between them. The germline V gene has CDR1 SGHTA and CDR2 FQGNSA. This CDR3 is built from 16 residues. CDR3 nucleotide sequence: TGTGCCAGCAGCTTACCAGTCCGGGACATGCCTAAAGGCTACACCTTC. It yields the protein CASSLPVRDMPKGYTF.

This clonotype was counted a few times. The chain joins TRBV3-1 to TRBJ2-1; D not resolved. This CDR3 is built from 12 residues. The V and J ends lost 1 base and 13 bases respectively, with 11 bases between them. Per germline, CDR1 LGHDT and CDR2 YNNKEL (reference sequence). CDR3 sequence reads: CASSQGTLLQFF. CDR3 sequence (DNA): TGTGCCAGCAGCCAAGGGACCCTTTTACAGTTCTTC.

The chain recombines TRBV5-1 with TRBJ2-3; 10 bases are a match to TRBD2. Germline-derived CDR1 and CDR2 are SGHRS and YFSETQ. Losses at the gene ends were 0 bases for V and 4 bases for J; bases not matched to a gene: 5. This CDR3 comprises 16 residues. The DNA for the CDR3 is TGCGCCAGCAGCTTGGAACTAGCGGGAAAACCAGATACGCAGTATTTT. Its translation: CASSLELAGKPDTQYF.

This clonotype was detected a few times. The chain joins TRBV4-2 to TRBJ2-3; no definite D call. The CDR3 spans 13 residues. Per germline, CDR1 LGHNA and CDR2 YNFKEQ. The V end was cut by 4 bases, the J end by 5 bases, with 10 bases between. The CDR3 sequence: CASSPRLGDTQYF. In DNA, the CDR3 is TGTGCCAGCAGCCCACGGTTGGGAGATACGCAGTATTTT.

This clonotype was seen more than once but under ten times. The rearrangement uses TRBV20-1 and TRBJ1-6, with TRBD1 matching over 9 bases. The CDR3 is made up of 13 amino acids. The germline V gene has CDR1 DFQATT and CDR2 SNEGSKA (reference sequence). With V trimmed by 6 bases and J by 10 bases, 7 bases remained unmatched. Here the CDR3 DNA reads TGCAGTGCCCTTGGACAGGGGATATCACCCCTCCACTTT. It specifies CSALGQGISPLHF.

This clonotype was found once. V gene TRBV20-1 combines with J gene TRBJ2-2; D perhaps matches TRBD2 (7 bases). Trimming cost V 1 base and J 3 bases, with 9 bases left between them. Germline V lookup: CDR1 DFQATT, CDR2 SNEGSKA (reference sequence). CDR3 length: 14 amino acids. In DNA, the CDR3 is TGCAGTGCTAGAGTAGGGGGGGACACCGGGGAGCTGTTTTTT. Amino acids: CSARVGGDTGELFF.